A single sample gave rise to the 19 T cell receptor beta chains below, sequenced in a study of T cells in Graves' hyperthyroidism and ophthalmopathy. It was RNA transcripts that yielded the amplified TCR beta CDR3 regions. Carried out on the TCR CDR3, a first-round RT-PCR used the HTBI primer set. TCRdb re-analysed the multiplex PCR reads in MiXCR, keeping a single row per CDR3 protein. This sample carries 690,000 or so distinct CDR3 sequences, 18% of them seen once, and the ten largest clones take roughly a sixth. The sequenced material came from blood. Receptors originate from a woman aged 50 to 65 with Graves' hyperthyroidism that later progressed to Graves' ophthalmopathy.

The chain combines TRBV6-1 with TRBJ1-5; the D is unclear. V lost 2 bases and J lost 4, with 15 bases in between. Germline assignment: CDR1 MNHNS and CDR2 SASEGT. CDR3 length: 16 residues. The CDR3 loop reads CASSEPSDGLNQPQHF. CDR3 nucleotides: TGTGCCAGCAGTGAACCTTCGGACGGATTGAATCAGCCCCAGCATTTT.

This clonotype was seen many times. V gene TRBV2 combines with J gene TRBJ1-1; D not certain. V was trimmed by 2 bases and J by 10 bases, leaving 14 bases between them. The CDR3 is made up of 13 amino acids. The germline gives CDR1 SNHLY, CDR2 FYNNEI. CDR3 sequence reads: CASSERLGLRAFF. The CDR3 nucleotides are TGTGCCAGCAGTGAAAGGTTAGGGCTTAGAGCTTTCTTT.

This clonotype was seen more than once but under ten times. The chain has TRBV29-1 and TRBJ2-1; possible D gene TRBD2, 6 bases. Trimming took off 4 bases at V and 9 bases at J, with 22 bases between the two ends. The V gene's germline CDR1 is SQVTM and CDR2 ANQGSEA. The CDR3 is 15 residues long. CDR3 sequence: CSVGLGPGGYGEQFF. The CDR3 DNA reads as TGCAGCGTTGGGCTAGGTCCTGGGGGGTACGGTGAGCAGTTCTTC.

This clonotype has only a few counts. The CDR3 spells CASSSMDRGVGELFF. The CDR3 DNA reads as TGTGCCAGCAGCTCGATGGACAGGGGGGTCGGGGAGCTGTTTTTT. This chain links TRBV6-4 with TRBJ2-2, with 10 bases lining up with TRBD1. This CDR3 is 15 amino acids long. Germline CDR1 reads MRHNA; CDR2 reads SNTAGT. V dropped 6 bases and J dropped 7; count of bases not matched to a gene: 8.

As concerns this clonotype: A much larger clone lies one base from this, so it may be a read error. The chain joins TRBV2 to TRBJ2-1; D is ambiguous. The CDR3 has 13 amino acids. Germline V lookup: CDR1 SNHLY, CDR2 FYNNEI. CDR3 DNA: TGTGCCAGCAGTGTTCAGGTTCGTGATGAGCGGTTCTTC. Translating gives CASSVQVRDERFF.

This clonotype was recorded a few times. This sequence joins TRBV7-6 and TRBJ1-3; possible D gene TRBD1, 6 bases. V shed 1 base and J shed 4 bases, with 17 bases lying between them. Per germline, CDR1 SGHVS and CDR2 FNYEAQ. The CDR3 consists of 17 residues. The CDR3 sequence is CASSLVAGGQQGNTIYF. CDR3 DNA sequence: TGTGCCAGCAGCTTAGTCGCCGGAGGACAGCAAGGAAACACCATATATTTT.

This clonotype was counted ten times or more. The chain links TRBV5-1 to TRBJ2-3; 7 nucleotides agree with TRBD2. Germline CDR1 reads SGHRS; CDR2 reads YFSETQ. This CDR3 is 14 amino acids long. V trimming: 4 bases; J trimming: 4 bases; junction bases outside the gene matches: 6. Written as DNA, the CDR3 is TGCGCCAGCAGCCACGGACTAGAGGCAGATACGCAGTATTTT. This encodes CASSHGLEADTQYF.

This clonotype occurred a few times. The chain recombines TRBV7-6 with TRBJ2-7, with D possibly being TRBD1 (5 bases). Germline lookup yields CDR1 SGHVS and CDR2 FNYEAQ. The CDR3 has 13 amino acids. Trimming removed 4 bases from V and 3 bases from J, with 10 bases in between. The chain's CDR3 is CASSSDTIYEQYF. The CDR3 DNA reads as TGTGCCAGCAGCTCGGACACCATCTACGAGCAGTACTTC.

This clonotype was seen repeatedly, ten times or more. The V call is TRBV11-2, the J call TRBJ2-3, with D tentatively TRBD2 (7 bases). The CDR3 is 13 residues long. Germline CDR1 SGHAT, CDR2 FQNNGV. V lost 8 bases and J 6 bases, leaving 15 bases between the germline ends. DNA for the CDR3: TGTGCCAGCGCCGGGGGGCTTCGGGATACGCAGTATTTT. It is translated as CASAGGLRDTQYF.

This clonotype has a handful of counts. The CDR3 spells CASSEWRIYGYTF. CDR3 in DNA: TGTGCCAGCAGTGAATGGCGGATCTATGGCTACACCTTC. V and J are TRBV2 and TRBJ1-2; D remains unclear. Germline loops: CDR1 SNHLY, CDR2 FYNNEI. Deletions cut 2 bases from V and 4 bases from J, with 8 bases between. This CDR3 contains 13 residues.

The chain joins TRBV25-1 to TRBJ1-4; TRBD1 matches 7 bases. Germline CDR1 is MGHDK and CDR2 is SYGVNS. The CDR3 is 17 amino acids. V lost 3 bases and J lost 3; bases outside the gene matches: 10. CDR3 region: CASSDPRDSRSNEKLFF. CDR3 nucleotide sequence: TGTGCCAGCAGTGACCCCCGGGACAGTCGGTCTAATGAAAAACTGTTTTTT. Filled out from reference TRBV25-1 and TRBJ1-4, the complete variable domain reads EADIYQTPRYLVIGTGKKITLECSQTMGHDKMYWYQQDPGMELHLIHYSYGVNSTEKGDLSSESTVSRIRTEHFPLTLESARPSHTSQYLCASSDPRDSRSNEKLFFGSGTQLSVL.

This clonotype was observed a single time. The V gene is TRBV29-1, the J gene TRBJ2-1; D unclear. The CDR3 length is 12 residues. Trimming cost V 3 bases and J 4 bases, with 7 bases left between them. The germline gives CDR1 SQVTM, CDR2 ANQGSEA. The CDR3 protein is CSVERRYNEQFF. CDR3 DNA sequence: TGCAGCGTTGAGCGACGTTACAATGAGCAGTTCTTC.

The table lists this clonotype with a few counts. The chain carries TRBV2 and TRBJ2-2; TRBD1 or TRBD2 may be the D gene (5 bases each). The ends were cut back, 6 bases at V and 1 base at J, with 12 bases in the middle. Per the germline V gene, CDR1 is SNHLY and CDR2 is FYNNEI. This CDR3 is 15 amino acids long. DNA of the CDR3: TGTGCCAGCAGCGTCGGGACGGTGAACACCGGGGAGCTGTTTTTT. Protein sequence: CASSVGTVNTGELFF.

The chain has TRBV19 and TRBJ2-2, with 7 positions matching TRBD2. With V trimmed by 2 bases and J by 3 bases, 6 bases remained unmatched. Germline CDR1 LNHDA, CDR2 SQIVND (reference sequence). The CDR3 has 16 amino acids. For the CDR3, the DNA is TGTGCCAGTAGTATAACGGGGGGTCTCGACACCGGGGAGCTGTTTTTT. Protein product: CASSITGGLDTGELFF. Full variable domain (missing parts from reference TRBV19 and TRBJ2-2): DGGITQSPKYLFRKEGQNVTLSCEQNLNHDAMYWYRQDPGQGLRLIYYSQIVNDFQKGDIAEGYSVSREKKESFPLTVTSAQKNPTAFYLCASSITGGLDTGELFFGEGSRLTVL.

This clonotype occurred a few times. Given a much more abundant clone one base away, this may be a read error. V usage is TRBV5-4 and J usage is TRBJ1-1; possibly TRBD1 for D (6 bases). Germline-derived CDR1 and CDR2 are SGHNT and YYREEE (reference sequence). This CDR3 spans 13 amino acids. Trimming pared 4 bases from V and 2 bases from J, leaving 9 bases between. The CDR3 sequence is CASSGQINTEAFF. DNA of the CDR3: TGTGCCAGCAGCGGACAGATAAACACTGAAGCTTTCTTT. The full variable domain, completed using reference TRBV5-4 and TRBJ1-1, is ETGVTQSPTHLIKTRGQQVTLRCSSQSGHNTVSWYQQALGQGPQFIFQYYREEENGRGNFPPRFSGLQFPNYSSELNVNALELDDSALYLCASSGQINTEAFFGQGTRLTVV.

This chain joins TRBV5-1 and TRBJ1-1; D is possibly TRBD1 (5 bases). This CDR3 contains 12 residues. Trimming removed 0 bases at V and 11 bases at J, with 11 bases between. Germline assignment: CDR1 SGHRS and CDR2 YFSETQ. The CDR3 DNA follows: TGCGCCAGCAGCTTGGGTGACAGCTGGGCTTTCTTT. It translates to CASSLGDSWAFF.

This clonotype was counted ten times or more. This chain links TRBV11-3 with TRBJ2-1; D uncertain. Germline V gene lookup returns CDR1 SGHNT and CDR2 YENEEA. The length of the CDR3 is 15 residues. Trimming left V 4 bases short and J 3 bases short, with 13 bases between. The CDR3 DNA follows: TGTGCCAGCAGCTCAGACACCGCCCTCTACAATGAGCAGTTCTTC. This gives the protein CASSSDTALYNEQFF.

In its sample, this clonotype was seen once. The V call is TRBV7-9, the J call TRBJ2-7; unclear D gene. Trimming took 5 bases from V and 1 from J, leaving 12 bases between them. Germline CDR1 SEHNR, CDR2 FQNEAQ (reference sequence). The CDR3 runs 14 residues. The CDR3 sequence is CASSPTFPSYEQYF. As DNA, the CDR3 is TGTGCCAGCAGCCCCACCTTTCCGTCCTACGAGCAGTACTTC.

This clonotype was seen ten or more times. The rearrangement joins TRBV2 to TRBJ2-2; 10 bases are shared with TRBD1. CDR3 length: 15 residues. V shed 5 bases and J 4 bases; nucleotides not matched to a gene: 4. Germline V gene lookup returns CDR1 SNHLY and CDR2 FYNNEI. CDR3 in DNA: TGTGCCAGCAGTCGGGACAGGGGAAGCACCGGGGAGCTGTTTTTT. This sequence encodes CASSRDRGSTGELFF.